One and the same sample provided the 2 T cell receptor beta chains below, sequenced in a study of beta chain features in type 1 diabetes. Expressed TCRB transcripts were sequenced after all isolated RNA was converted to cDNA. Profiling relied on immunoSEQ multiplex PCR, and the TCRdb table lists in-frame clones only, not all of them. The sample records nearly 350,000 clones, 8% being singletons. The material sequenced was central memory CD4+ T cells from blood. These receptors originate from a woman between 18 and 29 years old in good health.

In this sample, this clone turned up many times. The sample holds other DNA sequences that translate to the same CDR3. The chain couples TRBV7-2 to TRBJ2-1; D is undetermined. The CDR3 runs to 12 residues. V dropped 2 bases and J dropped 6 bases, with 5 bases sitting between them. Germline V gives CDR1 SGHTA, CDR2 FQGNSA. This CDR3 is CASSLMSNEQFF. CDR3 coding DNA: TGTGCCAGCAGCTTAATGTCCAATGAGCAGTTCTTC. The variable domain in full, completed from reference TRBV7-2 and TRBJ2-1, reads GAGVSQSPSNKVTEKGKDVELRCDPISGHTALYWYRQSLGQGLEFLIYFQGNSAPDKSGLPSDRFSAERTGGSVSTLTIQRTQQEDSAVYLCASSLMSNEQFFGPGTRLTVL.

This clone was observed a handful of times. The rearrangement joins TRBV29-1 to TRBJ2-2, with D possibly being TRBD2 (5 bases). From germline, CDR1 is SQVTM and CDR2 ANQGSEA. Trimming removed 5 bases at V and 0 bases at J, with 10 bases between. The CDR3 runs to 14 residues. Here the CDR3 reads CSVFAGTNTGELFF. The CDR3 DNA is TGCAGCGTTTTCGCGGGTACGAACACCGGGGAGCTGTTTTTT.